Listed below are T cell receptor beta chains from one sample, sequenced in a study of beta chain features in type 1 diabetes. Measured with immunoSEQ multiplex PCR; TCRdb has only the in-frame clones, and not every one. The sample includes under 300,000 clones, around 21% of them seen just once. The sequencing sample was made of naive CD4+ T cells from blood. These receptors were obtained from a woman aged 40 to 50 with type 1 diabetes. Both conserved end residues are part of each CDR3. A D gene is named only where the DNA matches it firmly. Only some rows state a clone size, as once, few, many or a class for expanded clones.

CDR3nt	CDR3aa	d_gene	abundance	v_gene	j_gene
TGTGCCAGCAGTGACCTACAGGGGCGAAAACTGTTTTTT	CASSDLQGRKLFF	TRBD1	.	TRBV25-1	TRBJ1-4
TGCGCCAGCAGCGCGGGACTAGCGGGAAATGAGCAGTTCTTC	CASSAGLAGNEQFF	TRBD2	few	TRBV5-1	TRBJ2-1
TGTGCCAGCAGTTTATCGAGGCTAGCGGGGAACTACGAGCAGTACTTC	CASSLSRLAGNYEQYF	TRBD2	few	TRBV27	TRBJ2-7
TGTGCCAGCACCGGACAATCAGCTTCTAACTATGGCTACACCTTC	CASTGQSASNYGYTF	.	.	TRBV6-6	TRBJ1-2
TGCGCCAGCAGCCCTGTAGCGGGAGGGCCGTGGGATGAGCAGTTCTTC	CASSPVAGGPWDEQFF	TRBD2	.	TRBV5-1	TRBJ2-1
TGTGCCAGCACCCTTTCCGGGACAGGTGAAGCTTTCTTT	CASTLSGTGEAFF	TRBD1	few	TRBV28	TRBJ1-1
TGTGCCAGCAGCGTAGGCGTTTCGAGCACAGATACGCAGTATTTT	CASSVGVSSTDTQYF	.	few	TRBV9	TRBJ2-3
TGCAGCGTGGACTATACGGGACAGGGTCAGTATAACGAGCAGTACTTC	CSVDYTGQGQYNEQYF	TRBD1	few	TRBV29-1	TRBJ2-7
TGTGCCAGCAGCCTCAGCTTTACAGGGATCTACGAGCAGTACTTC	CASSLSFTGIYEQYF	.	few	TRBV14	TRBJ2-7
TGCGCCAGCAGTGAGTCGATAGCGGGGGCGGCAGATACGCAGTATTTT	CASSESIAGAADTQYF	TRBD2	.	TRBV10-2	TRBJ2-3
TGTGCCAGCAATGGCAGCTACGAGCAGTACTTC	CASNGSYEQYF	.	few	TRBV28	TRBJ2-7
TGCAGTGCCCGAAGGGGCCGTGAGCAGTTCTTC	CSARRGREQFF	.	.	TRBV20-1	TRBJ2-1
TGCGCCAGCAGCCAGACCCGGGACAGGGGCGGGGAGCAGTTCTTC	CASSQTRDRGGEQFF	TRBD1	.	TRBV4-3	TRBJ2-1
TGTGCCAGCAGCTTGTTCGGCACAGGGATCTCCTACGAGCAGTACTTC	CASSLFGTGISYEQYF	.	.	TRBV5-4	TRBJ2-7
TGTGCCAGCAGCCGACTAGCGGGAATAGAGAGTGAGCAGTTCTTC	CASSRLAGIESEQFF	TRBD2	.	TRBV7-3	TRBJ2-1
TGTGCCAGCAGTTTCAGGGGAGAAAAACTGTTTTTT	CASSFRGEKLFF	.	few	TRBV27	TRBJ1-4
TGTGCCAGCAGCGTAGAGGGACGGACTAGCGGGACCATCACAGATACGCAGTATTTT	CASSVEGRTSGTITDTQYF	TRBD2	.	TRBV9	TRBJ2-3
TGTGCCAGCAGCTTAGCGCGGGGGTCTCGGACTGAAGCTTTCTTT	CASSLARGSRTEAFF	.	.	TRBV7-9	TRBJ1-1
TGTGCCAGCTCACCCATCGCGGTCGGGGACTTCTCCTACGAGCAGTACTTC	CASSPIAVGDFSYEQYF	.	.	TRBV18	TRBJ2-7
TGTGCCAGCAGCTTAATGGCGGGCGTAAGCAATGAGCAGTTCTTC	CASSLMAGVSNEQFF	.	.	TRBV7-3	TRBJ2-1
TGTGCCATCAGTGAGTCAGGGGGAAGCAATCAGCCCCAGCATTTT	CAISESGGSNQPQHF	.	.	TRBV10-3	TRBJ1-5
TGTGCCAGCAGCTCCGGACAGGGAGCAGATACGCAGTATTTT	CASSSGQGADTQYF	TRBD1	.	TRBV5-6	TRBJ2-3
TGCGCCAGCAGCCGAGCTGCTGGGGCCGGGACATCGAACACTGAAGCTTTCTTT	CASSRAAGAGTSNTEAFF	.	.	TRBV4-3	TRBJ1-1
TGTGCCAGCAGACGTACTAGCGCGAGCTCCTACAATGAGCAGTTCTTC	CASRRTSASSYNEQFF	TRBD2	.	TRBV28	TRBJ2-1
TGCGCCAGCAGCCCGCAGGGCGGGGGCACAGATACGCAGTATTTT	CASSPQGGGTDTQYF	.	few	TRBV4-1	TRBJ2-3
TGTGCCTGGAGTCACAACTCTGGAAACACCATATATTTT	CAWSHNSGNTIYF	.	.	TRBV30	TRBJ1-3